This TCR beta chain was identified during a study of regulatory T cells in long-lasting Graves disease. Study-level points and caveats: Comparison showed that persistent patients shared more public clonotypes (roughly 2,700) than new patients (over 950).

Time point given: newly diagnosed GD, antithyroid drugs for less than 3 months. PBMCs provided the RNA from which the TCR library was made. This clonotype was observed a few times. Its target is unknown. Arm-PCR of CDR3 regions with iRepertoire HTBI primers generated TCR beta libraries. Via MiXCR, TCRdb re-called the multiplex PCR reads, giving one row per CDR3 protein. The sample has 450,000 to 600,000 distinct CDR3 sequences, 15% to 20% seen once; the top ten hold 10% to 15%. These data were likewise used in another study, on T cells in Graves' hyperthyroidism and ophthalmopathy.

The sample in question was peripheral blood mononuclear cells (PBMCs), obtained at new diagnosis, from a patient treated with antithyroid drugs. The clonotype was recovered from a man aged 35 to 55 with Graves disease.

The CDR3 DNA reads as TGTGCCAGCAAAGCGGGAGGACTCTACAATGAGCAGTTCTTC. Amino acids: CASKAGGLYNEQFF. The chain recombines TRBV2 with TRBJ2-1, with 9 positions matching TRBD2. The CDR3 sequence is 14 residues long. V gave up 7 bases and J gave up 3 bases; unmatched junction bases: 4. Germline V CDR1 and CDR2: SNHLY, FYNNEI. The full variable domain, its missing parts supplied by reference TRBV2 and TRBJ2-1, is EPEVTQTPSHQVTQMGQEVILRCVPISNHLYFYWYRQILGQKVEFLVSFYNNEISEKSEIFDDQFSVERPDGSNFTLKIRSTKLEDSAMYFCASKAGGLYNEQFFGPGTRLTVL.